This T cell receptor beta chain was identified during a study of OX40 agonist ivuxolimab in advanced cancers. Whole-study context: Melanoma, hepatocellular carcinoma, head and neck or renal cell cancer occurred in dose-escalation patients. Enrollees could have had prior anti-PD-1, anti-PD-L1 or anti-CTLA-4 therapy, which 30% to 50% had received.

Sampling of blood occurred at baseline, cycle 4 day 1, and cycle 7 day 1. Points from the study as a whole: On average, CD8+ T cells had more expanded clones than CD4+.

TCRdb's copy holds only in-frame clones and misses some; the assay was immunoSEQ multiplex PCR. The table lists about 57,000 clones, 90% to 95% of them singletons, with over 20% in the top ten. The V gene lost 0 bases and the J gene lost 1 base, with 9 bases spanning the gap. Germline V lookup: CDR1 GTSNPN, CDR2 SVGIG (reference sequence). The CDR3 has 15 residues. Points on this clone: Its antigen is undetermined.

The V and J genes are TRBV30 and TRBJ2-2, with TRBD1 as a possible D gene (6 bases). The source was CD4+ or CD8+ T cells sorted from blood, collected in a trial of the OX40 agonist ivuxolimab. This clonotype was obtained from an adult with an advanced solid tumor such as melanoma, head and neck, liver or kidney cancer. The CDR3 reads CAWSVGQMNTGELFF. The CDR3 bases are TGTGCCTGGAGTGTAGGACAGATGAACACCGGGGAGCTGTTTTTT. The variable domain in full, completed from reference TRBV30 and TRBJ2-2, reads SQTIHQWPATLVQPVGSPLSLECTVEGTSNPNLYWYRQAAGRGLQLLFYSVGIGQISSEVPQNLSASRPQDRQFILSSKKLLLSDSGFYLCAWSVGQMNTGELFFGEGSRLTVL.